This record looks at one T cell receptor beta chain sequence and its context. The data belong to a study of blood T cell repertoires in COVID-19. For the study at large: Sources were T cells, B-cell-depleted T cells, or PBMCs; the material itself was cDNA or gDNA.

Germline CDR1 is LNHNV and CDR2 is YYDKDF (reference sequence). The trim removed 4 bases at V and 2 bases at J, leaving 5 bases unmatched. This CDR3 spans 16 amino acids. TCRdb's copy holds only in-frame clones and misses some; the assay was immunoSEQ multiplex PCR. The data contain about 81,000 clones, nearly 95% of them singletons. The chain links TRBV15 to TRBJ2-5, with 12 nucleotides matching TRBD2. This receptor was obtained from a human donor with active COVID-19. The donor label of this sample is uncertain. Sequenced input: peripheral blood. The CDR3, as DNA: TGTGCCACCAGCATCTCCGGGACTAGCGGGCAAGAGACCCAGTACTTC. Translating gives CATSISGTSGQETQYF.